One T cell receptor beta chain is described in this entry. The antigen remains undetermined. These data come from a study of radiation and T cells in renal cell carcinoma. The table came from immunoSEQ multiplex PCR; TCRdb's copy has only in-frame clones and leaves some out. The sample consists of under 150,000 clones, over 75% of them appearing once. Overall study findings and caveats: From baseline, blood top tumor clonotypes peaked at 2 weeks post-radiation.

The time point here: blood 2 weeks post-SBRT. Treatment specified: 15 Gy SBRT to primary tumor, nephrectomy 4 weeks later. Trimming took off 3 bases at V and 8 bases at J, with 11 bases between the two ends. The germline gives CDR1 MNHNY, CDR2 SVGAGI (reference sequence). The CDR3 is made up of 14 amino acids. J is TRBJ1-6 and V is TRBV6-6; D not resolved. The clonotype was recovered from a woman in her fifties or sixties with renal cell carcinoma. The sample was blood, taken from a patient whose treatment included radiotherapy and nephrectomy. The CDR3 here is CASSYSPDDSPLHF. The DNA of the CDR3 is TGTGCCAGCAGTTATTCCCCAGACGATTCACCCCTCCACTTT.